The 25 T cell receptor beta chains presented below share a single source sample, sequenced in a study of vaccination effects on CD4 cells after COVID-19. TCRdb's table, derived via immunoSEQ multiplex PCR, lists solely in-frame clones and lacks some. The profile covers 20,000 to 30,000 clones, with roughly 70% appearing a single time and approximately 10% taken by the ten largest. Their target antigens are unknown. Before any sequencing was done, the ViraFEST assay used viral peptide pools to expand antigen-specific CD4+ T cells. The authors isolated CD4+ T cells after around 10 days of culture. No vaccinee had earlier SARS-CoV-2 infection, and nucleocapsid antibodies were negative. This material consisted of CD4+ T cells from PBMCs cultured with HCoV-NL63 spike peptides, taken before COVID-19 vaccination. Receptors were obtained from a human donor who received a COVID-19 vaccine.

The V gene is TRBV3-1 (or the pseudogene TRBV3-2), the J gene TRBJ2-2, with 7 bases matching TRBD2. With 6 bases clipped from V and 1 base from J, the junction kept 8 bases outside the gene matches. This CDR3 is 16 amino acids long. From germline, CDR1 is LGHDT and CDR2 YNNKEL (reference sequence). CDR3 sequence (DNA): TGTGCCAGCAGTCGTTCGGGACTAAGGAACACCGGGGAGCTGTTTTTT. It translates to CASSRSGLRNTGELFF.

The rearrangement links TRBV20-1 to TRBJ2-7; D gene uncertain. V was trimmed by 4 bases and J by 1 base, leaving 5 bases between them. CDR1 is DFQATT and CDR2 is SNEGSKA in the germline V gene (reference sequence). The CDR3 runs to 11 residues. The CDR3 spells CSATHSYEQYF. As DNA, the CDR3 is TGCAGTGCTACCCATTCCTACGAGCAGTACTTC.

CDR3 sequence (DNA): TGCGCCAGCAGCTTTACAGGGGGTGCGACTTTCACTGAAGCTTTCTTT. Translation: CASSFTGGATFTEAFF. The chain is built from TRBV5-1 and TRBJ1-1; 8 bases map to TRBD1. Germline lookup yields CDR1 SGHRS and CDR2 YFSETQ. V gave up 2 bases and J gave up 4 bases; unmatched junction bases: 10. The CDR3 sequence is 16 residues long.

The chain uses TRBV18 and TRBJ2-3; 12 nucleotides line up with TRBD1. The CDR3 is 17 amino acids. From germline, CDR1 is KGHSH and CDR2 LQKENI. The trim removed 6 bases at V and 4 bases at J, leaving 11 bases unmatched. The CDR3 sequence: CASSQLGGTGGPDTQYF. The CDR3 nucleotides read TGTGCCAGCTCGCAATTAGGCGGGACAGGGGGCCCAGATACGCAGTATTTT.

The V gene is TRBV2, the J gene TRBJ2-7, with 9 bases that match TRBD1. Germline V CDR1 and CDR2: SNHLY, FYNNEI. With V trimmed by 4 bases and J by 6 bases, 1 base remained unmatched. The CDR3 has 12 residues. The CDR3 is CASSGTGAEQYF. The CDR3 DNA sequence: TGTGCCAGCAGTGGGACAGGGGCCGAGCAGTACTTC.

J is TRBJ2-1 and V is TRBV3-1 (or the pseudogene TRBV3-2), with 10 positions matching TRBD1. Per the germline V gene, CDR1 is LGHDT and CDR2 is YNNKEL (reference sequence). Trimming took 5 bases from V and 3 from J; bases not matched to a gene: 4. This CDR3 contains 15 residues. CDR3 in amino acids: CASSADRGSYNEQFF. CDR3 DNA: TGTGCCAGCAGCGCGGACAGGGGGAGCTACAATGAGCAGTTCTTC.

The CDR3 sequence is CASSYRETQYF. Here the CDR3 DNA reads TGTGCCAGCAGTTACCGGGAGACCCAGTACTTC. The rearrangement uses TRBV12-3 or TRBV12-4 and TRBJ2-5, with no clear D. The CDR3 runs to 11 residues. V was clipped by 4 bases and J by 5 bases, with 5 bases between them.

This chain links TRBV5-1 with TRBJ1-5, with 7 positions matching TRBD1. The J segment lost 0 bases and the V segment lost 3 bases, leaving 3 bases of the junction unmatched. This CDR3 is built from 15 residues. The V gene's germline CDR1 is SGHRS and CDR2 YFSETQ. CDR3 amino acids: CASSSTGNSNQPQHF. The CDR3 DNA sequence: TGCGCCAGCAGCTCGACAGGGAATAGCAATCAGCCCCAGCATTTT.

This clone was observed a handful of times. The chain recombines TRBV7-9 with TRBJ2-7; TRBD1 is a possible D gene (6 bases). The V end was cut by 5 bases, the J end by 6 bases, with 14 bases between. The CDR3 has 13 amino acids. Germline CDR1 is SEHNR and CDR2 is FQNEAQ (reference sequence). CDR3 sequence (DNA): TGTGCCAGCAGCCGCACACAGGGTCCCGAGCAGTACTTC. Amino acids: CASSRTQGPEQYF.

The rearrangement joins TRBV10-3 to TRBJ2-3, with a possible D match to TRBD1 (6 bases). The ends were cut back, 4 bases at V and 0 bases at J, with 8 bases in the middle. Germline loops: CDR1 ENHRY, CDR2 SYGVKD. CDR3 length: 14 amino acids. The CDR3 spells CAISARGSTDTQYF. CDR3 coding DNA: TGTGCCATCAGTGCTAGGGGGAGCACAGATACGCAGTATTTT.

The J gene is TRBJ2-7, the V gene TRBV4-2, with D hard to call. The CDR3 is 16 amino acids. Per the germline V gene, CDR1 is LGHNA and CDR2 is YNFKEQ. Trimming left V 3 bases short and J 2 bases short, with 17 bases between. The chain's CDR3 is CASSHRSIFAAYEQYF. The CDR3 coding sequence is TGTGCCAGCAGCCATAGGTCTATCTTTGCGGCCTACGAGCAGTACTTC.

V usage is TRBV5-4 and J usage is TRBJ2-5; D tentatively fits TRBD1 or TRBD2 (5 bases each). This CDR3 has 15 residues. In germline, CDR1 is SGHNT, CDR2 YYREEE (reference sequence). V was shortened by 4 bases and J by 2 bases, with 15 bases between the two germline ends. This CDR3 is CASSTGAVNQETQYF. CDR3 DNA: TGTGCCAGCAGCACCGGGGCCGTTAATCAAGAGACCCAGTACTTC.

A few counts support this clone. The chain is built from TRBV6-4 and TRBJ2-7; D unresolved. Trimming took 7 bases from V and 3 from J, leaving 4 bases between them. CDR1 is MRHNA, CDR2 SNTAGT, per germline. This CDR3 contains 10 residues. CDR3 region: CASIGYEQYF. The CDR3 bases are TGTGCCAGCATTGGCTACGAGCAGTACTTC.

This rearrangement joins TRBV5-5 to TRBJ2-2, with a tentative D call TRBD2 (6 bases). V was trimmed by 4 bases and J by 2 bases, leaving 15 bases between them. CDR1 and CDR2 (germline): SGHKS, YYEKEE (reference sequence). The CDR3 sequence is 16 residues long. The CDR3 loop reads CASSPLGGVNTGELFF. In nucleotides, the CDR3 is TGTGCCAGCAGCCCCCTAGGCGGGGTAAACACCGGGGAGCTGTTTTTT.

The chain employs TRBV10-3 and TRBJ1-1; 7 nucleotides line up with TRBD1. This CDR3 is built from 13 residues. From germline, CDR1 is ENHRY and CDR2 SYGVKD. V was clipped by 9 bases and J by 3 bases; unmatched bases: 7. The DNA for the CDR3 is TGTGCCATGGCTGACAGGGAGGACACTGAAGCTTTCTTT. It encodes CAMADREDTEAFF.

This chain links TRBV7-9 with TRBJ2-3; no definite D call. Germline V lookup: CDR1 SEHNR, CDR2 FQNEAQ (reference sequence). The CDR3 contains 13 residues. With 2 bases removed from V and 5 bases from J, the gap between germline ends came to 8 bases. The CDR3 DNA reads as TGTGCCAGCAGCTTATTTGCCGAAGATACGCAGTATTTT. Protein product: CASSLFAEDTQYF.

The chain has TRBV9 and TRBJ2-1, with 10 bases lining up with TRBD2. The ends lost 3 bases at V and 2 bases at J; junction bases unmatched: 2. Germline V CDR1 and CDR2: SGDLS, YYNGEE. The CDR3 contains 15 residues. Here the CDR3 DNA reads TGTGCCAGCAGCGCCGGGACTAGCGCCTACAATGAGCAGTTCTTC. Translated, it gives CASSAGTSAYNEQFF.

The chain couples TRBV7-9 to TRBJ1-2; the D gene is possibly TRBD1 (5 bases). Germline V lookup: CDR1 SEHNR, CDR2 FQNEAQ (reference sequence). This CDR3 spans 14 amino acids. The ends were cut back, 3 bases at V and 8 bases at J, with 16 bases in the middle. DNA of the CDR3: TGTGCCAGCAGCTTCCCTAAAGGGGTGGAAGGCTACACCTTC. Amino acids: CASSFPKGVEGYTF.

The chain has TRBV13 and TRBJ2-7, with D perhaps matching TRBD2 (5 bases). From germline, CDR1 is PRHDT and CDR2 FYEKMQ (reference sequence). Trimming removed 0 bases at V and 3 bases at J, with 6 bases between. This CDR3 comprises 13 residues. CDR3 nucleotide sequence: TGTGCCAGCAGCTTAGGTGGAGGCTACGAGCAGTACTTC. Its translation is CASSLGGGYEQYF.

The J gene is TRBJ1-5, the V gene TRBV7-8; D gene unclear. Germline CDR1 and CDR2: SGHVS and FQNEAQ. V was cut by 1 base and J by 4 bases, with 8 bases left in between. The CDR3 has 14 residues. The CDR3 region has the DNA TGTGCCAGCAGCTTAGTAACGGAGAATCAGCCCCAGCATTTT. The encoded protein is CASSLVTENQPQHF.

The count of this clone is one. The V and J genes are TRBV4-1 and TRBJ2-1; 10 nucleotides line up with TRBD2. The ends lost 3 bases at V and 0 bases at J; junction bases unmatched: 5. This CDR3 is built from 17 residues. CDR1 is MGHRA and CDR2 is YSYEKL in the germline V gene. CDR3: CASSQGLARSSYNEQFF. CDR3 DNA sequence: TGCGCCAGCAGCCAGGGACTAGCGAGGAGCTCCTACAATGAGCAGTTCTTC.

The J gene is TRBJ1-4, the V gene TRBV7-9; D is possibly TRBD1 (5 bases). The germline gives CDR1 SEHNR, CDR2 FQNEAQ (reference sequence). The V and J ends lost 0 bases and 3 bases respectively, with 11 bases between them. The CDR3 is made up of 16 amino acids. In DNA, the CDR3 is TGTGCCAGCAGCTTAGCCGCAGGGTCATCTAATGAAAAACTGTTTTTT. It translates to CASSLAAGSSNEKLFF.

This clone was counted a few times. V is TRBV5-5 and J is TRBJ2-3; a weak D match, TRBD2 (6 bases). Looked up from germline, CDR1 is SGHKS and CDR2 is YYEKEE (reference sequence). Trimming pared 3 bases from V and 4 bases from J, leaving 18 bases between. The CDR3 has 16 amino acids. Here the CDR3 reads CASSWGKPAGPDTQYF. The CDR3 nucleotides read TGTGCCAGCAGCTGGGGGAAACCAGCGGGTCCAGATACGCAGTATTTT.

J is TRBJ2-3 and V is TRBV18; D unresolved. V gave up 3 bases and J gave up 0 bases, with 10 bases separating them. The CDR3 is 15 amino acids. Germline CDR1 and CDR2: KGHSH and LQKENI. Here the CDR3 DNA reads TGTGCCAGCTCACCTAAAGCCTGGAGCACAGATACGCAGTATTTT. Its translation is CASSPKAWSTDTQYF.

This clone was seen more than once but under ten times. J is TRBJ2-3 and V is TRBV27; 13 bases line up with TRBD2. CDR3 length equals 14 residues. Germline assignment: CDR1 MNHEY and CDR2 SMNVEV (reference sequence). Trimming cost V 8 bases and J 7 bases; bases outside gene matches: 6. The CDR3, as DNA: TGTGCCAGCGGGACTAGCGGGGAAAGTTATACGCAGTATTTT. It specifies CASGTSGESYTQYF.